The next 18 T cell receptor beta chains were all read from a single sample in a study of T cell responses to AZD1222 COVID-19 vaccine. Only in-frame clones appear in the TCRdb table, and some are missing; sequencing was by immunoSEQ multiplex PCR. Of about 140,000 clones listed, 80% to 90% were seen once; the top ten hold around 1.6%. Sequencing was performed on peripheral blood, taken on day 0 of AZD1222 vaccination. These receptors were obtained from an adult in good health.

This chain uses TRBV10-2 with TRBJ1-4; TRBD1 matches at 8 bases. V shed 4 bases and J 6 bases; nucleotides not matched to a gene: 1. CDR1 and CDR2 (germline): WSHSY, SAAADI. The CDR3 contains 13 residues. CDR3 nucleotide sequence: TGCGCCAGCAGTGCACAGGGGGATGAAAAACTGTTTTTT. Its translation: CASSAQGDEKLFF.

This clone was observed a single time. The chain carries TRBV3-1 (or the pseudogene TRBV3-2) and TRBJ2-1, with D maybe TRBD1 (6 bases). V was cut by 0 bases and J by 12 bases, with 12 bases left in between. This CDR3 has 13 residues. Germline values: CDR1 LGHDT, CDR2 YNNKEL (reference sequence). The CDR3: CASSQEIGTRQFF. The CDR3 DNA reads as TGTGCCAGCAGCCAAGAGATCGGGACAAGGCAGTTCTTC.

V usage is TRBV6-5 and J usage is TRBJ2-2; perhaps TRBD1 as D (6 bases). The CDR3 totals 15 residues. V lost 6 bases, J lost 1 base, and 12 bases lay in between. The germline gives CDR1 MNHEY, CDR2 SVGAGI. CDR3 amino acids: CASSQDRQNTGELFF. The DNA of the CDR3 is TGTGCCAGCAGCCAGGACAGACAGAACACCGGGGAGCTGTTTTTT.

The chain has TRBV2 and TRBJ1-1; D is possibly TRBD1 (5 bases). Trimming took 9 bases from V and 8 from J, leaving 16 bases between them. CDR3 length: 12 amino acids. Germline V CDR1 and CDR2: SNHLY, FYNNEI. The CDR3 DNA sequence: TGTGCCAGTTTCGATAGGGGAGGAGAAGCTTTCTTT. It is translated as CASFDRGGEAFF.

The genes are TRBV7-9 and TRBJ1-5; perhaps TRBD1 as D (6 bases). The CDR3 is 15 amino acids. V shed 6 bases and J shed 2 bases, with 14 bases lying between them. CDR1 and CDR2 (germline): SEHNR, FQNEAQ (reference sequence). CDR3 loop: CASSSGELGNQPQHF. In DNA, the CDR3 is TGTGCCAGCAGTTCAGGGGAGTTGGGCAATCAGCCCCAGCATTTT. Using reference TRBV7-9 and TRBJ1-5 for the parts outside the CDR3, the full variable domain is DTGVSQNPRHKITKRGQNVTFRCDPISEHNRLYWYRQTLGQGPEFLTYFQNEAQLEKSRLLSDRFSAERPKGSFSTLEIQRTEQGDSAMYLCASSSGELGNQPQHFGDGTRLSIL.

V usage is TRBV5-1 and J usage is TRBJ1-3; D is ambiguous. Germline V gives CDR1 SGHRS, CDR2 YFSETQ. Trimming took 0 bases from V and 4 from J, leaving 8 bases between them. This CDR3 contains 14 residues. CDR3 in DNA: TGCGCCAGCAGCTTGGGGACTGGAGGAAACACCATATATTTT. Its translation is CASSLGTGGNTIYF.

The chain joins TRBV29-1 to TRBJ1-1; 12 bases match TRBD1. Looked up from germline, CDR1 is SQVTM and CDR2 is ANQGSEA. V shed 4 bases and J 4 bases; nucleotides not matched to a gene: 7. CDR3 length equals 15 residues. The CDR3 nucleotides are TGCAGCGTTGTAGGGACAGGGGGCTTTGGCACTGAAGCTTTCTTT. Amino acid sequence: CSVVGTGGFGTEAFF.

The V call is TRBV30, the J call TRBJ1-4; D is ambiguous. V dropped 2 bases and J dropped 8 bases, with 3 bases sitting between them. Germline CDR1 is GTSNPN and CDR2 is SVGIG (reference sequence). The CDR3 has 10 amino acids. The chain's CDR3 is CAWSREKLFF. The CDR3 DNA reads TGTGCCTGGAGTCGGGAAAAACTGTTTTTT.

This chain uses TRBV28 with TRBJ1-1; TRBD1 matches 7 bases. This CDR3 comprises 13 residues. CDR1 is MDHEN, CDR2 SYDVKM, per germline. With V trimmed by 5 bases and J by 5 bases, 5 bases remained unmatched. The CDR3 protein is CASSAGGWTEAFF. Written as DNA, the CDR3 is TGTGCCAGCAGTGCAGGGGGGTGGACTGAAGCTTTCTTT.

The chain carries TRBV7-2 and TRBJ2-5; D unresolved. Germline CDR1 and CDR2: SGHTA and FQGNSA. Trimming took off 1 base at V and 2 bases at J, with 8 bases between the two ends. The CDR3 loop spans 14 amino acids. CDR3 loop: CASSLVWPQETQYF. In nucleotides, the CDR3 is TGTGCCAGCAGCTTAGTGTGGCCTCAAGAGACCCAGTACTTC. Full variable domain (rest looked up from reference TRBV7-2 and TRBJ2-5): GAGVSQSPSNKVTEKGKDVELRCDPISGHTALYWYRQSLGQGLEFLIYFQGNSAPDKSGLPSDRFSAERTGGSVSTLTIQRTQQEDSAVYLCASSLVWPQETQYFGPGTRLLVL.

The V gene is TRBV19, the J gene TRBJ2-2; TRBD2 matches at 8 bases. Trimming at V came to 6 bases and at J to 7 bases, leaving 19 bases not matched to a gene. CDR1 and CDR2 from the germline V gene are LNHDA and SQIVND (reference sequence). This CDR3 is built from 18 residues. The CDR3 DNA follows: TGTGCCAGTAGCCAAACCGCCCTGGCGGGAGGACGGGGCGGGGAGCTGTTTTTT. Translated, it gives CASSQTALAGGRGGELFF.

This clone appeared once. The rearrangement links TRBV5-1 to TRBJ2-3, with 8 bases aligning to TRBD2. CDR1 and CDR2 from the germline V gene are SGHRS and YFSETQ. V dropped 4 bases and J dropped 2; count of bases not matched to a gene: 9. The CDR3 covers 16 residues. The DNA for the CDR3 is TGCGCCAGCAGCCCGGCGGGGGGCCCCCCCACAGATACGCAGTATTTT. Amino acids: CASSPAGGPPTDTQYF.

This sequence joins TRBV4-1 and TRBJ1-2, with D uncertain. V was cut by 1 base and J by 4 bases, with 13 bases left in between. CDR3 length: 15 amino acids. The V gene's germline CDR1 is MGHRA and CDR2 YSYEKL. CDR3 loop: CASSQAPQPTYGYTF. CDR3 coding DNA: TGCGCCAGCAGCCAAGCTCCACAACCGACCTATGGCTACACCTTC.

This clone was picked up a small number of times. The chain carries TRBV2 and TRBJ1-1; no clear D gene. V lost 8 bases and J lost 0, with 13 bases in between. Germline V lookup: CDR1 SNHLY, CDR2 FYNNEI. The CDR3 spans 14 residues. CDR3: CASYRTEMNTEAFF. Here the CDR3 DNA reads TGTGCCAGCTACCGGACTGAGATGAACACTGAAGCTTTCTTT.

This sequence joins TRBV27 and TRBJ1-3; no clear D gene. CDR1 and CDR2 (germline): MNHEY, SMNVEV (reference sequence). The CDR3 covers 15 residues. V was cut by 2 bases and J by 4 bases, with 12 bases left in between. CDR3 loop: CASSLRAARGNTIYF. The CDR3 DNA reads TGTGCCAGCAGTTTAAGGGCGGCAAGGGGAAACACCATATATTTT.

The chain links TRBV19 to TRBJ1-5; D call uncertain. Germline CDR1 LNHDA, CDR2 SQIVND (reference sequence). The CDR3 extends over 14 amino acids. V dropped 1 base and J dropped 1 base, with 5 bases sitting between them. CDR3 sequence reads: CASSIVVSNQPQHF. The DNA of the CDR3 is TGTGCCAGTAGTATAGTAGTAAGCAATCAGCCCCAGCATTTT.

This sequence joins TRBV28 and TRBJ1-5; D might be TRBD1 (6 bases). Trimming cost V 7 bases and J 0 bases, with 16 bases left between them. The CDR3 totals 16 residues. Germline V lookup: CDR1 MDHEN, CDR2 SYDVKM. This CDR3 reads CASTSGGAYSNQPQHF. Here the CDR3 DNA reads TGTGCCAGCACCTCGGGGGGGGCGTATAGCAATCAGCCCCAGCATTTT. Filled out from reference TRBV28 and TRBJ1-5, the complete variable domain reads DVKVTQSSRYLVKRTGEKVFLECVQDMDHENMFWYRQDPGLGLRLIYFSYDVKMKEKGDIPEGYSVSREKKERFSLILESASTNQTSMYLCASTSGGAYSNQPQHFGDGTRLSIL.

CDR3: CASSLRREGYYGYTF. Here the CDR3 DNA reads TGTGCCAGCAGCTTACGCCGGGAGGGGTATTATGGCTACACCTTC. The chain links TRBV11-2 to TRBJ1-2, with a weak D call TRBD1 (5 bases). The germline CDR1 and CDR2 sequences are SGHAT and FQNNGV. The ends were cut back, 2 bases at V and 5 bases at J, with 15 bases in the middle. This CDR3 is built from 15 residues.